This T cell receptor (beta chain) appears in the sequencing data of a study of blood T cell repertoires in COVID-19. CDR1 and CDR2 from the germline V gene are ENHRY and SYGVKD. V lost 8 bases and J lost 8; bases outside the gene matches: 5. This CDR3 has 12 amino acids. Produced via immunoSEQ multiplex PCR; TCRdb's table is partial and in-frame only. The top ten hold about 3.2% of the sample, which has about 220,000 clones, 82% seen once. This clonotype was sampled from a woman aged 60-70 years who had recovered from COVID-19. The V gene is TRBV10-3, the J gene TRBJ2-1, with 8 bases that match TRBD2. Sequenced sample: PBMCs or T cells enriched from blood (not recorded which). CDR3 sequence: CAIGTSSDEQFF. The CDR3 nucleotides read TGTGCCATCGGGACTAGTAGCGATGAGCAGTTCTTC.